These T cell receptor beta chains were read from a single sample in a study of T cell responses to AZD1222 COVID-19 vaccine. The assay was immunoSEQ multiplex PCR, and TCRdb's table has in-frame clones only and misses some. The sample carries roughly 100,000 clones, 88% recorded once. The material sequenced was peripheral blood, taken on day 0 of AZD1222 vaccination. Every receptor here comes from an adult in good health. The CDR3 runs from the conserved cysteine through the conserved F or W. D genes are given only for firm matches.

V: TRBV2; J: TRBJ1-5; D: TRBD1; CDR3: CASSLTGVRSNQPQHF; DNA: TGTGCCAGCAGTCTAACAGGGGTACGAAGCAATCAGCCCCAGCATTTT
V: TRBV5-4; J: TRBJ2-2; D: NA; CDR3: CASSLAFTGELFF; DNA: TGTGCCAGCAGCTTGGCCTTCACCGGGGAGCTGTTTTTT
V: TRBV7-2; J: TRBJ2-7; D: NA; CDR3: CASSLSTYEQYF; DNA: TGTGCCAGCAGCTTAAGCACCTACGAGCAGTACTTC
V: TRBV28; J: TRBJ2-5; D: TRBD2; CDR3: CASSSPRATSGKRETQYF; DNA: TGTGCCAGCAGTTCCCCGAGGGCGACTAGCGGTAAACGGGAGACCCAGTACTTC
V: TRBV3-1/TRBV3-2; J: TRBJ2-5; D: NA; CDR3: CASSATGPQETQYF; DNA: TGTGCCAGCAGCGCCACGGGACCCCAGGAGACCCAGTACTTC
V: TRBV19; J: TRBJ1-1; D: NA; CDR3: CASKPTGTPNTEAFF; DNA: TGTGCCAGTAAACCTACCGGGACACCCAACACTGAAGCTTTCTTT
V: TRBV18; J: TRBJ1-2; D: NA; CDR3: CASSPPTVGDGYTF; DNA: TGTGCCAGCTCACCACCGACAGTGGGGGATGGCTACACCTTC
V: TRBV28; J: TRBJ1-2; D: TRBD1; CDR3: CATAPGQGDRGYTF; DNA: TGTGCCACGGCCCCGGGACAGGGGGATAGGGGCTACACCTTC
V: TRBV11-2; J: TRBJ2-7; D: TRBD1; CDR3: CASSLEQGGEQYF; DNA: TGTGCCAGCAGCTTAGAACAGGGGGGCGAGCAGTACTTC
V: TRBV6-6; J: TRBJ2-7; D: NA; CDR3: CASSRGEAWQYF; DNA: TGTGCCAGCAGCCGCGGGGAGGCATGGCAGTACTTC